This is a list of T cell receptor beta chains from one sample in a study of molecular identifiers for immune sequencing clone quantification. TCRdb redid the calling of the PCR reads with MiXCR, one entry per CDR3 protein. Seen here are some 590,000 distinct CDR3 sequences, approximately 24% observed once, and the top ten hold about 0.73%. Sequencing used naive CD8+ T cells from blood, with Jurkat cell RNA spiked in. These receptors were collected from a human donor in good health. Some libraries in this study had Jurkat cell RNA spiked in. Both conserved end residues are trimmed from each CDR3.

cdr3_aa | v_call
ASSLTDGFNYGHT | TRBV7-9
ASSLPYSNQLQH | TRBV7-2
ASSQVDGVVAF | TRBV4-1
ATSDLSGRGTDTQY | TRBV24-1
ASSQDGVAANYGYT | TRBV4-1
ASSVGGSGATYEQY | TRBV9
ASSQVAGQGEQF | TRBV4-1
ASSLSSAATYEQY | TRBV27
ASSDRDVTQY | TRBV2
ASSTRASWNQPQH | TRBV5-6
ASNARVGGVSEDTEAF | TRBV2
ASSLGSDRLPGIYGYT | TRBV7-8
AWRATLAGVRETQY | TRBV30
ASSQTRRGDEQF | TRBV14
ASSHPYHLAGGDSEQF | TRBV28
ASSERTRGHKSNQPQH | TRBV2
SARGQDVGGRNTLSYEQY | TRBV20-1
ASSFQQWDEQY | TRBV7-3
ASSLTYVVEQF | TRBV7-9
ASSQEEGAGTSYEQY | TRBV4-1
ASSQDPGQGSYEQY | TRBV4-1
SARGGLAKNIQY | TRBV20-1
ASGLGARNTEAF | TRBV5-6
ASSFQGANTGELF | TRBV13